These 25 T cell receptor beta chains were all obtained from the same sample, sequenced in a study of CD8+CD57+ T cells in acquired aplastic anemia. For CDR3 and TCR beta VDJ profiling, genomic DNA was the template used. TCRdb re-called the reads through MiXCR, storing one row per CDR3 protein. This sample carries 250,000 to 350,000 distinct CDR3 sequences, 56% of them seen once, and the ten largest clones take roughly 8%. Specimen: sorted CD4+, CD8+, or CD8+CD57+ T cells (not recorded which) from PBMCs. Receptors originate from a human donor with severe aplastic anemia or a healthy control (not recorded which).

Only a few counts were recorded for this clonotype. The chain uses TRBV24-1 and TRBJ1-1; D not certain. The CDR3 length is 13 residues. The V and J ends lost 0 bases and 0 bases respectively, with 1 base between them. Germline V gene sequence: CDR1 KGHDR, CDR2 SFDVKD. The DNA for the CDR3 is TGTGCCACCAGTGATTTGATGAACACTGAAGCTTTCTTT. This sequence encodes CATSDLMNTEAFF.

The chain joins TRBV24-1 to TRBJ2-2; TRBD1 is a possible D gene (6 bases). Trimming removed 7 bases from V and 7 bases from J, with 9 bases in between. The germline gives CDR1 KGHDR, CDR2 SFDVKD. This CDR3 has 12 amino acids. As DNA, the CDR3 is TGTGCCACCAGCCAGACAGGCGGGGAGCTGTTTTTT. It translates to CATSQTGGELFF.

For this clonotype: No DNA is shown, since the ends of the CDR3 on it are uncertain; the CDR3 is the one TCRdb lists. The CDR3 is CASSFYICSAPRGGVDNEQFF. The chain employs TRBV7-6 and TRBJ2-1; the table's D call, TRBD2, has no DNA check behind it. Germline V gene data show CDR1 as SGHVS and CDR2 as FNYEAQ. The CDR3 region is 21 residues in length, termini included.

The chain joins TRBV6-5 to TRBJ1-2, with D unclear. The CDR3 length is 13 residues. Trimming pared 10 bases from V and 5 bases from J, leaving 17 bases between. Germline V gene lookup returns CDR1 MNHEY and CDR2 SVGAGI. CDR3 nucleotide sequence: TGTGCCACCCTAGGTCCGCGAGCTTATGGCTACACCTTC. This codes for CATLGPRAYGYTF.

For the CDR3, the DNA is TGTGCCATCAGGAGTCGGACAGGGGGGTATGGCTACACCTTC. Protein: CAIRSRTGGYGYTF. This rearrangement joins TRBV10-3 to TRBJ1-2; 10 bases fit TRBD1. The V gene end was trimmed by 6 bases and the J gene end by 5 bases; junction bases not matched to a gene: 6. Germline V gives CDR1 ENHRY, CDR2 SYGVKD. This CDR3 is built from 14 residues.

This clonotype was seen a handful of times. The gene calls are TRBV10-3 and TRBJ2-7; D perhaps matches TRBD1 (6 bases). Trimming took 7 bases from V and 2 from J, leaving 12 bases between them. The germline CDR1 and CDR2 sequences are ENHRY and SYGVKD. There are 13 residues in the CDR3. The CDR3 DNA reads TGTGCCATCATGTATGACAGGACCTACGAGCAGTACTTC. The encoded protein is CAIMYDRTYEQYF.

J is TRBJ1-1 and V is TRBV29-1; TRBD1 is a possible D gene (6 bases). V was cut by 4 bases and J by 0 bases, with 12 bases left in between. From germline, CDR1 is SQVTM and CDR2 ANQGSEA. The CDR3 has 14 amino acids. The CDR3 region is CSVGRGGMNTEAFF. The CDR3 DNA is TGCAGCGTTGGGAGGGGGGGGATGAACACTGAAGCTTTCTTT.

This chain joins TRBV10-2 and TRBJ2-2; the D is unclear. Trimming took off 0 bases at V and 7 bases at J, with 9 bases between the two ends. Germline V gives CDR1 WSHSY, CDR2 SAAADI. CDR3 size: 14 residues. CDR3 amino acids: CASSESKKGGELFF. In DNA form, the CDR3 reads TGCGCCAGCAGTGAGTCGAAAAAGGGCGGGGAGCTGTTTTTT.

There are many counts of this clonotype. The chain links TRBV2 to TRBJ1-1; the D is unclear. Germline V gives CDR1 SNHLY, CDR2 FYNNEI. V lost 4 bases and J 1 base, leaving 7 bases between the germline ends. The CDR3 length is 13 residues. The CDR3 DNA sequence: TGTGCCAGCAGTGGGGATAAGAACACTGAAGCTTTCTTT. Encoded protein: CASSGDKNTEAFF.

There are many counts of this clonotype. V usage is TRBV7-2 and J usage is TRBJ2-3; 10 nucleotides agree with TRBD1. The germline gives CDR1 SGHTA, CDR2 FQGNSA. The CDR3 contains 18 residues. The trim removed 4 bases at V and 0 bases at J, leaving 10 bases unmatched. CDR3 residues: CASSSRPGQGISTDTQYF. The CDR3 DNA reads as TGTGCCAGCAGCTCTAGACCGGGACAGGGGATTAGCACAGATACGCAGTATTTT.

Concerning this clonotype: Germline and junction disagree at one end, which may indicate a read error. The chain combines TRBV4-3 with TRBJ2-2, with 10 bases lining up with TRBD1. Germline CDR1 LGHNA, CDR2 YSLEER. The CDR3 runs 16 residues. CDR3 bases: TGCGCCAGCAGCCAAGATACAGACAGGGGGCACCGGGGAGCTGTTTTT. Translation: CASSQDTDRGHRGAVF.

This clonotype was detected a few times. The chain employs TRBV7-9 and TRBJ1-6, with TRBD1 matching over 7 bases. The CDR3 loop spans 14 amino acids. V trimming: 6 bases; J trimming: 8 bases; junction bases outside the gene matches: 7. Germline V CDR1 and CDR2: SEHNR, FQNEAQ (reference sequence). The CDR3 DNA is TGTGCCAGCAGATCGGGACAGATCTATTCACCCCTCCACTTT. Its translation: CASRSGQIYSPLHF.

This clonotype was seen just once. The rearrangement links TRBV19 to TRBJ2-6; D possibly corresponds to TRBD1 (7 bases). CDR3 size: 16 residues. Germline CDR1 LNHDA, CDR2 SQIVND (reference sequence). The V gene lost 4 bases and the J gene lost 1 base, with 11 bases spanning the gap. CDR3 bases: TGTGCCAGTAGTAGACAGGGAGGTTCTGGGGCCAACGTCCTGACTTTC. Translation gives CASSRQGGSGANVLTF. The whole variable domain, remainder taken from reference TRBV19 and TRBJ2-6, is DGGITQSPKYLFRKEGQNVTLSCEQNLNHDAMYWYRQDPGQGLRLIYYSQIVNDFQKGDIAEGYSVSREKKESFPLTVTSAQKNPTAFYLCASSRQGGSGANVLTFGAGSRLTVL.

This clonotype was found once. The chain carries TRBV29-1 and TRBJ1-2, with D perhaps TRBD1 (6 bases). The germline CDR1 and CDR2 sequences are SQVTM and ANQGSEA. Trimming took off 3 bases at V and 1 base at J, with 9 bases between the two ends. The CDR3 length is 13 residues. CDR3 protein: CSVEGADNYGYTF. CDR3 nucleotides: TGCAGCGTTGAGGGGGCTGATAACTATGGCTACACCTTC.

The chain uses TRBV29-1 and TRBJ2-2, with D maybe TRBD1 (6 bases). The CDR3 is 13 amino acids. Germline CDR1 is SQVTM and CDR2 is ANQGSEA. V lost 6 bases to trimming and J lost 3 bases, with 11 bases between them. CDR3: CSVQDSYTGELFF. The DNA for the CDR3 is TGCAGCGTCCAGGACAGCTACACCGGGGAGCTGTTTTTT.

The table lists this clonotype with a few counts. This chain joins TRBV7-9 and TRBJ2-7; no firm D call. This CDR3 spans 12 amino acids. Germline-derived CDR1 and CDR2 are SEHNR and FQNEAQ (reference sequence). Trimming left V 1 base short and J 5 bases short, with 6 bases between. CDR3 residues: CASSLVPHEQYF. CDR3 coding DNA: TGTGCCAGCAGCTTAGTTCCCCACGAGCAGTACTTC.

The V call is TRBV2, the J call TRBJ2-2, with D possibly matching TRBD2 (6 bases). The CDR3 length is 14 residues. V lost 7 bases, J lost 5 bases, and 14 bases lay in between. Germline CDR1 reads SNHLY; CDR2 reads FYNNEI. The CDR3 is CASNRERGTGELFF. CDR3 in DNA: TGTGCCAGCAATCGGGAGCGAGGGACCGGGGAGCTGTTTTTT. Together with reference TRBV2 and TRBJ2-2, the CDR3 gives the full variable domain: EPEVTQTPSHQVTQMGQEVILRCVPISNHLYFYWYRQILGQKVEFLVSFYNNEISEKSEIFDDQFSVERPDGSNFTLKIRSTKLEDSAMYFCASNRERGTGELFFGEGSRLTVL.

This rearrangement joins TRBV2 to TRBJ2-5; no clear D gene. The CDR3 extends over 13 amino acids. Germline lookup yields CDR1 SNHLY and CDR2 FYNNEI. Trimming removed 5 bases from V and 5 bases from J, with 12 bases in between. The chain's CDR3 is CASSSDLGETQYF. CDR3 sequence (DNA): TGTGCCAGCAGTTCGGACCTAGGGGAGACCCAGTACTTC.

This rearrangement joins TRBV19 to TRBJ2-7; 9 positions agree with TRBD1. Losses at the gene ends were 3 bases for V and 0 bases for J; bases not matched to a gene: 0. Looked up from germline, CDR1 is LNHDA and CDR2 is SQIVND (reference sequence). CDR3 length equals 14 residues. CDR3: CASSMGQGSYEQYF. DNA for the CDR3: TGTGCCAGTAGTATGGGACAGGGCTCCTACGAGCAGTACTTC. Complete variable domain (other parts from reference TRBV19 and TRBJ2-7): DGGITQSPKYLFRKEGQNVTLSCEQNLNHDAMYWYRQDPGQGLRLIYYSQIVNDFQKGDIAEGYSVSREKKESFPLTVTSAQKNPTAFYLCASSMGQGSYEQYFGPGTRLTVT.

This chain joins TRBV2 and TRBJ2-7, with D hard to call. V gave up 5 bases and J gave up 0 bases, with 17 bases separating them. This CDR3 comprises 16 residues. CDR1 and CDR2 from the germline V gene are SNHLY and FYNNEI. In DNA form, the CDR3 reads TGTGCCAGCAGTCCCAATATTGCGAGCCGCTCCTACGAGCAGTACTTC. Protein: CASSPNIASRSYEQYF.

This chain uses TRBV6-5 with TRBJ2-7; D is unclear. The CDR3 runs 13 residues. V was shortened by 6 bases and J by 3 bases, with 12 bases between the two germline ends. CDR1 and CDR2 (germline): MNHEY, SVGAGI. CDR3 nucleotide sequence: TGTGCCAGCAGCCAACAGATCCACTACGAGCAGTACTTC. Translating it yields CASSQQIHYEQYF.

In this sample, this clonotype turned up a few times. The chain recombines TRBV5-1 with TRBJ2-7; TRBD1 agrees at 7 bases. This CDR3 is built from 15 residues. The germline CDR1 and CDR2 sequences are SGHRS and YFSETQ. With V trimmed by 0 bases and J by 0 bases, 3 bases remained unmatched. This CDR3 is CASSLGQGYSYEQYF. CDR3 in DNA: TGCGCCAGCAGCTTGGGACAGGGTTACTCCTACGAGCAGTACTTC.

J is TRBJ2-7 and V is TRBV7-9; 10 positions match TRBD1. Germline-derived CDR1 and CDR2 are SEHNR and FQNEAQ (reference sequence). This CDR3 spans 15 amino acids. Losses at the gene ends were 3 bases for V and 2 bases for J; bases not matched to a gene: 4. The CDR3 here is CASSLRQGAPYEQYF. CDR3 bases: TGTGCCAGCAGCTTGAGACAGGGGGCCCCCTACGAGCAGTACTTC.

The genes are TRBV7-2 and TRBJ2-7; 8 positions agree with TRBD2. There are 16 residues in the CDR3. Germline V gives CDR1 SGHTA, CDR2 FQGNSA. V shed 1 base and J 7 bases; nucleotides not matched to a gene: 12. CDR3 sequence reads: CASSLGGRGVKGEQYF. The CDR3 region has the DNA TGTGCCAGCAGCTTAGGAGGGCGGGGGGTAAAAGGGGAGCAGTACTTC.

This rearrangement joins TRBV19 to TRBJ1-6; 12 nucleotides line up with TRBD1. The ends lost 3 bases at V and 8 bases at J; junction bases unmatched: 5. CDR3 length equals 16 residues. CDR1 and CDR2 (germline): LNHDA, SQIVND (reference sequence). The CDR3 protein is CASSMLGQGAYSPLHF. The CDR3 DNA reads TGTGCCAGTAGTATGTTGGGACAGGGGGCTTATTCACCCCTCCACTTT.